These 8 T cell receptor beta chains originate from one sample sequenced in a study of PD-1 blockade in classical Hodgkin lymphoma. Time point given: cycle 4 day 1 (C4D1), after about 6 weeks of nivolumab. Every patient relapsed after autologous stem cell transplantation, and brentuximab vedotin exposure varied. Some clones are missing from TCRdb's copy, which holds only in-frame ones; the method was immunoSEQ multiplex PCR. This table holds approximately 65,000 clones, roughly nine tenths found once. The sample here was peripheral blood mononuclear cells (PBMCs), taken before the fourth cycle of nivolumab. The receptors were gathered from a human donor with classical Hodgkin lymphoma.

The chain employs TRBV2 and TRBJ1-4, with a possible D match to TRBD1 (5 bases). V was clipped by 3 bases and J by 10 bases, with 15 bases between them. Germline assignment: CDR1 SNHLY and CDR2 FYNNEI. The CDR3 covers 14 residues. The CDR3 spells CASSEAREFGKLFF. DNA for the CDR3: TGTGCCAGCAGTGAGGCCAGGGAGTTTGGAAAACTGTTTTTT.

The chain combines TRBV11-3 with TRBJ1-3; D gene uncertain. The CDR3 length is 13 residues. V gave up 5 bases and J gave up 0 bases, with 5 bases separating them. Germline values: CDR1 SGHNT, CDR2 YENEEA. Here the CDR3 DNA reads TGTGCCAGCAGCCACAACTCTGGAAACACCATATATTTT. Translating gives CASSHNSGNTIYF.

The rearrangement uses TRBV5-1 and TRBJ2-1; TRBD2 matches at 10 bases. The ends lost 4 bases at V and 5 bases at J; junction bases unmatched: 6. There are 15 residues in the CDR3. Germline-derived CDR1 and CDR2 are SGHRS and YFSETQ. CDR3: CASSMASGGHNEQFF. The CDR3 coding sequence is TGCGCCAGCAGCATGGCTAGCGGGGGACACAATGAGCAGTTCTTC.

This CDR3 is CASSDHRTGELFF. The CDR3 coding sequence is TGTGCCAGCAGCGACCACAGAACCGGGGAGCTGTTTTTT. V gene TRBV6-5 combines with J gene TRBJ2-2; D unresolved. Trimming took off 6 bases at V and 5 bases at J, with 10 bases between the two ends. Germline CDR1 is MNHEY and CDR2 is SVGAGI. The CDR3 is 13 residues long.

V usage is TRBV4-1 and J usage is TRBJ1-2, with D possibly being TRBD1 (6 bases). The CDR3 extends over 17 amino acids. V lost 1 base and J 4 bases, leaving 19 bases between the germline ends. The germline V gene has CDR1 MGHRA and CDR2 YSYEKL. The DNA of the CDR3 is TGCGCCAGCAGCCAAGTTACTCTAGGACAGCGGTCCTATGGCTACACCTTC. Its protein product is CASSQVTLGQRSYGYTF.

V and J are TRBV27 and TRBJ1-2; no firm D call. V gave up 2 bases and J gave up 2 bases, with 9 bases separating them. CDR1 is MNHEY, CDR2 SMNVEV, per germline (reference sequence). This CDR3 comprises 14 residues. CDR3 DNA sequence: TGTGCCAGCAGTTTAAAGGGTGGGAACTATGGCTACACCTTC. Translating gives CASSLKGGNYGYTF.

This clone was seen a single time. The rearrangement uses TRBV9 and TRBJ2-7; TRBD1 aligns across 7 bases. The junction had 19 bases not matched to a gene; V was cut back by 4 bases and J by 0 bases. The CDR3 loop spans 19 amino acids. In germline, CDR1 is SGDLS, CDR2 YYNGEE. In nucleotides, the CDR3 is TGTGCCAGCAGCCCCGCGGCCGGGACAGAGACAACGAGCTCCTACGAGCAGTACTTC. This gives the protein CASSPAAGTETTSSYEQYF. Full variable domain (outside the CDR3, taken from reference TRBV9 and TRBJ2-7): DSGVTQTPKHLITATGQRVTLRCSPRSGDLSVYWYQQSLDQGLQFLIQYYNGEERAKGNILERFSAQQFPDLHSELNLSSLELGDSALYFCASSPAAGTETTSSYEQYFGPGTRLTVT.

The chain carries TRBV29-1 and TRBJ2-5; 9 nucleotides match TRBD1. The germline gives CDR1 SQVTM, CDR2 ANQGSEA. Germline trimming cut 1 base from V and 4 bases from J; bases unmatched to any gene: 1. The CDR3 is 13 amino acids. CDR3 in amino acids: CSVEVGQGETQYF. CDR3 DNA sequence: TGCAGCGTTGAAGTGGGACAGGGAGAGACCCAGTACTTC.